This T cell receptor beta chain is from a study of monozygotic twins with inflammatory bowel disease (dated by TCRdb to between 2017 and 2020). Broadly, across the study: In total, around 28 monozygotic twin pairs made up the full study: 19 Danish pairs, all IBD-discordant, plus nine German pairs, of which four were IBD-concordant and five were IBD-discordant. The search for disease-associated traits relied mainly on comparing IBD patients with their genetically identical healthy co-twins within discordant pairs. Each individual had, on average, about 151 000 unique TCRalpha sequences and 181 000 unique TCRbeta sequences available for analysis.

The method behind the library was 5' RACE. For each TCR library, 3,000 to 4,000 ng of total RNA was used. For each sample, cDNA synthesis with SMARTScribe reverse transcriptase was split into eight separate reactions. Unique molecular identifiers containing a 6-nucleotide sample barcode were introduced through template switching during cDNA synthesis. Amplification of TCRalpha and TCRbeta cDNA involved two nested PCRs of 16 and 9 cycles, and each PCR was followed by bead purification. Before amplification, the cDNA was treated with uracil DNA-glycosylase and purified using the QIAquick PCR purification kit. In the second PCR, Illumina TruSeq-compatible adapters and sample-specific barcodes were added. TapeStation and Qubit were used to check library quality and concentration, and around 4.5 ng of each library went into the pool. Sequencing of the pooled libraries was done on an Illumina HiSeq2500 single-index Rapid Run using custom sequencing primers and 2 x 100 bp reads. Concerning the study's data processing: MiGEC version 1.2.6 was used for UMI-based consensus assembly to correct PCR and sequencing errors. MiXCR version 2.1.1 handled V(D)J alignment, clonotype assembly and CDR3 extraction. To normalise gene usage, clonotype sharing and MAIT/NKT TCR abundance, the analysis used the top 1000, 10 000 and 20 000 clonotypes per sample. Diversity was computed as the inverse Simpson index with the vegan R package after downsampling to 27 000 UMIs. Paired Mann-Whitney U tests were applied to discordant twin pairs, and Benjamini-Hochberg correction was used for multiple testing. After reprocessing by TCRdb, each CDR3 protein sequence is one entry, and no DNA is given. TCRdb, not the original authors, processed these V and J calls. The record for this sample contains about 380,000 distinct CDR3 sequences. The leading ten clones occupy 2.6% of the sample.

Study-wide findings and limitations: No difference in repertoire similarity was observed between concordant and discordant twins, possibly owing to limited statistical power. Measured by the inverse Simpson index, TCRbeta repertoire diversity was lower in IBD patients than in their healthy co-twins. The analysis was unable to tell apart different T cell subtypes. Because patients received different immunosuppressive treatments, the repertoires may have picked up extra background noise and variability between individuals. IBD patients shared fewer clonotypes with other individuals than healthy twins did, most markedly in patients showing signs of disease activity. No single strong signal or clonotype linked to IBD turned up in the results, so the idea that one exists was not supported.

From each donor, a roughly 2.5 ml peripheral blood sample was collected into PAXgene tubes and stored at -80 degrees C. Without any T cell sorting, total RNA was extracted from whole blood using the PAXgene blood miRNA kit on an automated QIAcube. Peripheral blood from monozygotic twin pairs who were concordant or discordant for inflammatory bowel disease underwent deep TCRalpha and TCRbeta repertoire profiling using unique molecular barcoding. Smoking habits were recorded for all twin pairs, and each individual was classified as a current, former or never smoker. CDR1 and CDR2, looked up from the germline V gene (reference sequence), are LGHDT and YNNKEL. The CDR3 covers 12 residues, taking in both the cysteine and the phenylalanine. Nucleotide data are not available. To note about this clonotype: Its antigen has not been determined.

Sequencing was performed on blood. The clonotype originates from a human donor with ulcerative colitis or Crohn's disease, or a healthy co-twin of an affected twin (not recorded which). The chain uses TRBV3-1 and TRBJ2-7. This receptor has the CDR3 CASSPTWYEQYF.